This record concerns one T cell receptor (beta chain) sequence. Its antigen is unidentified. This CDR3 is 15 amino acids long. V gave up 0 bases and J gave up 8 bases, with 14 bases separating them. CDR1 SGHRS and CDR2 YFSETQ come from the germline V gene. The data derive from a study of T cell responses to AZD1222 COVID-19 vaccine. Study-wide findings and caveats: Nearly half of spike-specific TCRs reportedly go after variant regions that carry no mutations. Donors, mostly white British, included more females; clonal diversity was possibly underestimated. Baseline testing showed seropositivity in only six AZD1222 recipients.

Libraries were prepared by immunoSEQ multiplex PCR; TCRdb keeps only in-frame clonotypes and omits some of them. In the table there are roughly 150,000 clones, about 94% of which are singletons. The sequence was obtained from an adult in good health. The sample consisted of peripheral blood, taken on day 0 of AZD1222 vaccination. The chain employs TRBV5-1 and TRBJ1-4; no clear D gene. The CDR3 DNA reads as TGCGCCAGCAGCTTGGCTACCACTGCGGGGGAAAAACTGTTTTTT. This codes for CASSLATTAGEKLFF.